These T cell receptor beta chains were read from a single sample in a study of Graves' ophthalmopathy and Graves' hyperthyroidism. TCRdb ran MiXCR on the multiplex PCR reads and lists one entry per CDR3 protein. The sample records around 1.1 million distinct CDR3 sequences, about 35% being singletons. The sequenced sample consisted of peripheral blood or thyroid tissue (not recorded which). Every receptor here comes from an adult man with Graves' hyperthyroidism. Both conserved end residues are part of each CDR3. The D gene is left open where the match is weak. Not every row has a clone size; where given, it reads once, few, many or a size class.

clone_size	v_call	j_call	d_call	cdr3_aa	cdr3_nt
many	TRBV7-9	TRBJ1-4	-	CASSLANEPNEKLFF	TGTGCCAGCAGCTTAGCTAACGAGCCTAATGAAAAACTGTTTTTT
few	TRBV29-1	TRBJ1-2	-	CSVVEAASNYGYTF	TGCAGCGTTGTTGAAGCTGCCTCAAACTATGGCTACACCTTC
many	TRBV2	TRBJ1-6	-	CASSEEGKSPLHF	TGTGCCAGCAGTGAGGAGGGGAAATCACCCCTCCACTTT
-	TRBV4-1	TRBJ2-5	-	CASSQESGTLLEAQYF	TGCGCCAGCAGCCAAGAGTCAGGGACCCTTTTGGAGGCCCAGTACTTC
many	TRBV20-1	TRBJ2-7	TRBD2	CSGVTSGRRGASEQYF	TGCAGTGGAGTTACTAGCGGGAGACGCGGCGCTTCCGAGCAGTACTTC
many	TRBV5-1	TRBJ1-6	TRBD1	CASSKTGGANSPLHF	TGCGCCAGCAGCAAGACAGGGGGCGCGAATTCACCCCTCCACTTT
-	TRBV10-2	TRBJ2-7	TRBD2	CASSAVLAGLGSSYEQYF	TGCGCCAGCAGTGCCGTACTAGCGGGCCTTGGGAGCTCCTACGAGCAGTACTTC
-	TRBV11-1	TRBJ2-5	-	CASSSVGTDQETQYF	TGTGCCAGCAGCTCTGTGGGGACGGATCAAGAGACCCAGTACTTC
-	TRBV5-1	TRBJ1-1	TRBD1	CASSPPLTQGARTEAFF	TGCGCCAGCAGCCCGCCTCTAACACAGGGGGCGCGTACTGAAGCTTTCTTT
-	TRBV20-1	TRBJ2-2	-	CSARTVDTGELFF	TGCAGTGCTAGAACGGTGGACACCGGGGAGCTGTTTTTT
-	TRBV9	TRBJ1-1	-	CASSPSSQNTEAFF	TGTGCCAGCAGCCCCTCGAGCCAAAACACTGAAGCTTTCTTT
few	TRBV6-5	TRBJ2-7	-	CASRLAPGRTYEQYF	TGTGCCAGCAGATTAGCCCCGGGCAGAACCTACGAGCAGTACTTC
many	TRBV24-1	TRBJ1-2	-	CATSDSGLYGYTF	TGTGCCACCAGTGATTCTGGCCTCTATGGCTACACCTTC
-	TRBV5-1	TRBJ2-5	-	CASSLVGRTACQETQYF	TGTGCCAGCAGCTTGGTGGGGAGGACTGCGTGCCAAGAGACCCAGTACTTC
-	TRBV7-2	TRBJ2-7	-	CASRITPLLAYEQYF	TGTGCCAGCAGGATCACCCCACTTCTGGCCTACGAGCAGTACTTC
many	TRBV2	TRBJ1-5	-	CASSVGQMETQHF	TGTGCCAGCAGTGTGGGACAAATGGAGACCCAGCATTTT
-	TRBV10-3	TRBJ1-2	TRBD1	CAISETGGKKIYGYTF	TGTGCCATCAGTGAGACAGGGGGGAAGAAGATATATGGCTACACCTTC
-	TRBV7-2	TRBJ1-5	TRBD1	CASSLGDRGDQPQHF	TGTGCCAGCAGCTTAGGGGACAGGGGGGATCAGCCCCAGCATTTT
many	TRBV13	TRBJ2-7	-	CASSHRLVGRGEQYF	TGTGCCAGCAGCCACCGACTAGTGGGGCGTGGCGAGCAGTACTTC
-	TRBV18	TRBJ2-5	-	CASSPPTGTSQETQYF	TGTGCCAGCTCACCGCCGACAGGGACTAGCCAAGAGACCCAGTACTTC
-	TRBV29-1	TRBJ2-7	TRBD1	CSVGGGQGAEQYF	TGCAGCGTTGGAGGGGGACAGGGGGCCGAGCAGTACTTC
-	TRBV12-3/TRBV12-4	TRBJ2-7	-	CASSLGLIFNEQYF	TGTGCCAGCAGTTTGGGACTTATTTTTAACGAGCAGTACTTC
few	TRBV9	TRBJ2-7	-	CASSAGGHSSYEQYF	TGTGCCAGCAGCGCGGGGGGACATAGCTCCTACGAGCAGTACTTC
-	TRBV7-2	TRBJ2-3	-	CASSLDLDTQYF	TGTGCCAGCAGCTTAGATCTGGATACGCAGTATTTT
-	TRBV9	TRBJ2-5	TRBD2	CASSGDGPSGGETQYF	TGTGCCAGCAGCGGAGACGGTCCATCGGGAGGAGAGACCCAGTACTTC
-	TRBV6-5	TRBJ1-5	-	CASRDGEGNQPQHF	TGTGCCAGCCGGGACGGTGAAGGCAATCAGCCCCAGCATTTT
-	TRBV6-5	TRBJ1-1	TRBD1	CASKTGGVAFF	TGTGCCAGCAAGACAGGGGGCGTTGCTTTCTTT
many	TRBV29-1	TRBJ2-2	-	CSAWGPTNTGELFF	TGCAGCGCCTGGGGACCAACGAACACCGGGGAGCTGTTTTTT
-	TRBV7-2	TRBJ2-7	TRBD1	CASSPTPRDSTYEQYF	TGTGCCAGCAGCCCAACGCCCCGGGACAGTACCTACGAGCAGTACTTC
many	TRBV2	TRBJ1-5	-	CASSTGPINQPQHF	TGTGCCAGCAGCACGGGACCGATCAATCAGCCCCAGCATTTT
few	TRBV7-9	TRBJ1-5	-	CASSLGDGNSNQPQHF	TGTGCCAGCAGCTTAGGGGACGGAAATAGCAATCAGCCCCAGCATTTT
-	TRBV28	TRBJ2-7	-	CASRRAPAGYEQYF	TGTGCCAGCAGGCGGGCCCCCGCGGGTTACGAGCAGTACTTC
-	TRBV10-2	TRBJ2-6	-	CASSESKHVLTF	TGCGCCAGCAGTGAGTCGAAACACGTCCTGACTTTC
few	TRBV19	TRBJ1-5	TRBD1	CASAWDSNQPQHF	TGTGCCAGTGCCTGGGACAGTAATCAGCCCCAGCATTTT
many	TRBV7-9	TRBJ2-7	TRBD1	CASSVDRGLFYEQYF	TGTGCCAGCAGCGTGGACAGGGGTCTCTTTTACGAGCAGTACTTC
many	TRBV7-2	TRBJ2-7	-	CASSPGHYYEQYF	TGTGCCAGCAGCCCCGGACACTACTACGAGCAGTACTTC
-	TRBV7-2	TRBJ1-5	-	CASQQGVGNQPQHF	TGTGCCAGCCAACAGGGAGTTGGCAATCAGCCCCAGCATTTT
-	TRBV10-3	TRBJ2-7	TRBD1	CAISYSPRTGLPYEQYF	TGTGCCATCAGTTACTCCCCCAGGACAGGATTACCCTACGAGCAGTACTTC
many	TRBV29-1	TRBJ2-7	-	CSVEWESSYEQYF	TGCAGCGTTGAATGGGAGAGCTCCTACGAGCAGTACTTC
-	TRBV29-1	TRBJ2-7	TRBD1	CSLAGGSYEQYF	TGCAGCTTGGCAGGGGGAAGCTACGAGCAGTACTTC
few	TRBV2	TRBJ2-7	TRBD2	CASNPGGLGREQYF	TGTGCCAGCAACCCGGGGGGGCTTGGTCGCGAGCAGTACTTC
-	TRBV9	TRBJ1-2	-	CASSVDQGLNYGYTF	TGTGCCAGCAGCGTAGACCAGGGACTTAACTATGGCTACACCTTC
few	TRBV27	TRBJ1-5	-	CASSIAGTDVNQPQHF	TGTGCCAGCAGTATCGCCGGGACGGACGTCAATCAGCCCCAGCATTTT
-	TRBV15	TRBJ2-5	TRBD2	CATSSGRRSRGGAETQYF	TGTGCCACCAGCAGCGGCCGTAGGTCTCGGGGGGGCGCTGAGACCCAGTACTTC
-	TRBV7-8	TRBJ2-2	TRBD1	CASRVGQGTGELFF	TGTGCCAGCAGGGTGGGACAGGGCACCGGGGAGCTGTTTTTT
few	TRBV29-1	TRBJ2-5	TRBD2	CSVGTSGLQETQYF	TGCAGCGTCGGGACTAGCGGGTTACAAGAGACCCAGTACTTC
many	TRBV7-9	TRBJ2-6	-	CASSVTGSGANVLTF	TGTGCCAGCAGTGTAACGGGGTCTGGGGCCAACGTCCTGACTTTC
many	TRBV25-1	TRBJ2-5	TRBD2	CASSAGGLAGKETQYF	TGTGCCAGCAGTGCTGGGGGACTAGCGGGGAAAGAGACCCAGTACTTC
once	TRBV11-2	TRBJ1-2	-	CASSFRGGPLSAYTF	TGTGCCAGCAGCTTCCGGGGGGGGCCCTTATCGGCCTACACCTTC
many	TRBV6-5	TRBJ1-2	-	CASSQTDYTF	TGTGCCAGCAGCCAGACAGACTACACCTTC